The rows below give T cell receptor beta chains drawn from one sample of a study of blood T cell repertoires in COVID-19. The data were produced by immunoSEQ multiplex PCR, yet TCRdb's version contains in-frame clones alone and is incomplete. This table holds over 85,000 clones, around nine tenths found once. What was sequenced was peripheral blood. These receptors all stem from a woman aged 45-65 years with acute or convalescent COVID-19. The CDR3 runs from the conserved cysteine through the conserved F or W.

j_gene: TRBJ2-5; v_gene: TRBV9; CDR3aa: CASSVGGGGLGETQYF
j_gene: TRBJ1-2; v_gene: TRBV4-1; CDR3aa: CASSQGDREFYGYTF
j_gene: TRBJ1-5; v_gene: TRBV5-1; CDR3aa: CASSLGGLDQPQHF
j_gene: TRBJ1-1; v_gene: TRBV6-5; CDR3aa: CASSQNRGMAEAFF
j_gene: TRBJ2-7; v_gene: TRBV21-1; CDR3aa: CASSFGPGLAGDGSSYEQYF
j_gene: TRBJ2-7; v_gene: TRBV6-5; CDR3aa: CASSYSKRTTSYEQYF
j_gene: TRBJ2-7; v_gene: TRBV3-1/TRBV3-2; CDR3aa: CASSQGKTGTAQYF
j_gene: TRBJ1-2; v_gene: TRBV5-1; CDR3aa: CASSNRGEGYTF
j_gene: TRBJ2-1; v_gene: TRBV11-2; CDR3aa: CASSSSRGNEQFF
j_gene: TRBJ2-3; v_gene: TRBV6-5; CDR3aa: CASSRGARTDTQYF
j_gene: TRBJ2-3; v_gene: TRBV6-6; CDR3aa: CASSLRSQPSTDTQYF
j_gene: TRBJ2-7; v_gene: TRBV11-2; CDR3aa: CASSSESTGPWEQYF
j_gene: TRBJ1-5; v_gene: TRBV15; CDR3aa: CATSRARGLSNQPQHF
j_gene: TRBJ2-3; v_gene: TRBV7-9; CDR3aa: CASSLGTSEENTQYF
j_gene: TRBJ1-2; v_gene: TRBV20-1; CDR3aa: CSAVVGYGYTF
j_gene: TRBJ1-2; v_gene: TRBV5-1; CDR3aa: CASSRGQGGNYGYTF
j_gene: TRBJ2-2; v_gene: TRBV18; CDR3aa: CASSPGLNTGELFF
j_gene: TRBJ1-5; v_gene: TRBV27; CDR3aa: CASSSRGRIWHF
j_gene: TRBJ2-3; v_gene: TRBV2; CDR3aa: CASSGQQLRNTQYF
j_gene: TRBJ1-2; v_gene: TRBV6-5; CDR3aa: CASSYSVWGLGGYTF
j_gene: TRBJ2-1; v_gene: TRBV5-1; CDR3aa: CASSLTSGSMNEQFF
j_gene: TRBJ2-3; v_gene: TRBV2; CDR3aa: CASSGSSGRLGLSTDTQYF